One sample yielded the 7 T cell receptor beta chains listed below, sequenced in a study of blood T cells in healthy people across ages. Together with a sample-barcoded 5' primer, a J-beta primer mix was included in a second PCR lasting roughly 6 to 12 cycles. In TCRdb, the 5' RACE reads were re-called with MiXCR into one record per CDR3 protein. The table has about 620,000 distinct CDR3 sequences, under 25% seen once. The sequencing input was blood. These receptors all come from a man in his 70s in good health.

The V gene is TRBV20-1, the J gene TRBJ2-5, with D perhaps TRBD2 (5 bases). The J call may be incorrect, as the DNA end agrees better with TRBJ2-7. Germline lookup yields CDR1 DFQATT and CDR2 SNEGSKA (reference sequence). This CDR3 has 14 residues. The chain's CDR3 is CSARGADHNYEQYF. CDR3 DNA sequence: TGCAGTGCTAGAGGAGCGGACCACAACTACGAGCAGTACTTC.

This clonotype has a handful of counts. The V and J genes are TRBV5-5 and TRBJ2-2, with D unresolved. Germline CDR1 and CDR2: SGHKS and YYEKEE (reference sequence). The V end was cut by 2 bases, the J end by 1 base, with 12 bases between. The CDR3 is 16 amino acids. The CDR3 is CASSFVVNWNTGELFF. CDR3 nucleotide sequence: TGTGCCAGCAGCTTCGTCGTAAACTGGAACACCGGGGAGCTGTTTTTT.

The genes are TRBV29-1 and TRBJ1-1, with no clear D. Germline CDR1 and CDR2: SQVTM and ANQGSEA. The CDR3 has 11 amino acids. The DNA of the CDR3 is TGCAGTCTCCAGAGGAACACTGAAGCTTTCTTT. Encoded protein: CSLQRNTEAFF.

V gene TRBV6-6 combines with J gene TRBJ2-5, with a tentative D call TRBD1 (5 bases). The end of the DNA is better explained by TRBJ2-7, so the J call may be wrong. The V gene's germline CDR1 is MNHNY and CDR2 SVGAGI (reference sequence). This CDR3 contains 14 residues. CDR3 in DNA: TGTGCCAGCAGTTACCCCGACAGCCCCTACGAGCAGTACTTC. This encodes CASSYPDSPYEQYF.

This clonotype has only a few counts. This chain connects TRBV15 to TRBJ1-2; D is ambiguous. From germline, CDR1 is LNHNV and CDR2 YYDKDF (reference sequence). Trimming pared 0 bases from V and 4 bases from J, leaving 9 bases between. This CDR3 has 14 residues. CDR3 nucleotides: TGTGCCACCAGCAGAGATCAGGCCTCCTATGGCTACACCTTC. Protein product: CATSRDQASYGYTF. Drawing the rest from reference TRBV15 and TRBJ1-2, the complete variable domain is DAMVIQNPRYQVTQFGKPVTLSCSQTLNHNVMYWYQQKSSQAPKLLFHYYDKDFNNEADTPDNFQSRRPNTSFCFLDIRSPGLGDTAMYLCATSRDQASYGYTFGSGTRLTVV.

This clonotype has a handful of counts. This sequence joins TRBV11-2 and TRBJ2-2; 11 nucleotides match TRBD2. With V trimmed by 1 base and J by 0 bases, 4 bases remained unmatched. The V gene's germline CDR1 is SGHAT and CDR2 FQNNGV. CDR3 length: 18 amino acids. In nucleotides, the CDR3 is TGTGCCAGCAGCTTAGGGAGTAGCGGGAGGGCGAACACCGGGGAGCTGTTTTTT. This gives the protein CASSLGSSGRANTGELFF.

V usage is TRBV13 and J usage is TRBJ2-4, with 9 bases aligning to TRBD2. The CDR3 runs 15 residues. CDR1 is PRHDT, CDR2 FYEKMQ, per germline (reference sequence). V trimming: 5 bases; J trimming: 0 bases; junction bases outside the gene matches: 2. CDR3 nucleotide sequence: TGTGCCAGCAGCGCTAGCGGGATAGCCAAAAACATTCAGTACTTC. It yields the protein CASSASGIAKNIQYF.